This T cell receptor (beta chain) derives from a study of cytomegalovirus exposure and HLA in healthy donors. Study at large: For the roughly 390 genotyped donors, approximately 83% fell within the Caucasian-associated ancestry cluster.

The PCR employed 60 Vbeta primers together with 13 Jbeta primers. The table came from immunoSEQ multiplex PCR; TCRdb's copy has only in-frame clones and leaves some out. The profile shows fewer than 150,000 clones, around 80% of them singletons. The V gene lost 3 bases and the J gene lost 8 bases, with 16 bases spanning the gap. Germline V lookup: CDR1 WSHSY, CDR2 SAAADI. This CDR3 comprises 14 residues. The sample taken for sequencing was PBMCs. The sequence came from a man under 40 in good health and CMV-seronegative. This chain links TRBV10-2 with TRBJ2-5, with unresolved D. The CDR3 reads CASSETVYLGTQYF. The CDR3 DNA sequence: TGCGCCAGCAGTGAAACGGTTTATCTGGGCACCCAGTACTTC.